This T cell receptor beta chain is drawn from a study of T cell responses to AZD1222 COVID-19 vaccine. Sequenced by immunoSEQ multiplex PCR; TCRdb stores in-frame clones only, minus some. The data contain 140,000 to 150,000 clones, roughly 90% of them singletons. V was clipped by 0 bases and J by 4 bases, with 8 bases between them. Looked up from germline, CDR1 is SGHRS and CDR2 is YFSETQ. CDR3 length: 13 residues. V usage is TRBV5-1 and J usage is TRBJ2-7; D gene uncertain. This TCR derives from an adult who received the AZD1222 COVID-19 vaccine. The input for sequencing was peripheral blood, taken 28 days after the second AZD1222 dose. Here the CDR3 reads CASSLAGPYEQYF. The DNA of the CDR3 is TGCGCCAGCAGCTTGGCGGGCCCGTACGAGCAGTACTTC.